The rows below give T cell receptor beta chains drawn from one sample of a study of T cells expressing NK-cell markers. TCRdb processed the 5' RACE reads again and assigns one entry to each CDR3 protein, with no DNA. This sample's table reports under 500,000 distinct CDR3 sequences. What was sequenced was blood T cells: a sorted CD56 or NKG2C T cell subset, CD4+ or CD8+ T cells, or bulk PBMC T cells (not recorded which). These receptors all stem from a woman between 18 and 70 years old in good health. Both conserved end residues are part of each CDR3.

TRBJ2-3	TRBV4-3	CASSVGGGEVDTQYF
TRBJ2-3	TRBV4-3	CASSQEGGETDTQYF
TRBJ1-2	TRBV12-3/TRBV12-4	CASTGQAHYGYTF
TRBJ1-6	TRBV5-5	CASSPSGSFNSPLHF
TRBJ2-7	TRBV30	CAWSVRGSDAYEQYF
TRBJ1-1	TRBV11-3	CASSLIRGRGDTEAFF
TRBJ2-7	TRBV27	CASSFAGGESYEQYF
TRBJ2-1	TRBV19	CASSWGLAGANEQFF
TRBJ1-4	TRBV4-3	CASRSGTTNEKLFF
TRBJ2-6	TRBV12-3/TRBV12-4	CASSPRTSGGPRSGANVLTF
TRBJ1-3	TRBV11-2	CASSPDRTSGNTIYF
TRBJ2-1	TRBV20-1	CSASPREGWDEQFF
TRBJ2-7	TRBV20-1	CSAERAEGAAHEQYF
TRBJ1-1	TRBV20-1	CSARKQGSTEAFF
TRBJ2-2	TRBV12-3/TRBV12-4	CASSLRAANTGELVF
TRBJ2-1	TRBV6-5	CASSYDRVYNEQFF
TRBJ2-3	TRBV20-1	CSAVGGPGPDTQYF
TRBJ2-5	TRBV20-1	CSAPGKQETQYF
TRBJ2-2	TRBV19	CASSIAGVTGELFF
TRBJ1-6	TRBV28	CASSSSGLGLPLHF
TRBJ1-6	TRBV15	CATSRGGGSPLHF
TRBJ1-2	TRBV9	CASSVYGSSGYTF
TRBJ2-1	TRBV28	CASSSSGVPEGEQFF
TRBJ1-3	TRBV20-1	CSASDVGSGNTIYF
TRBJ1-2	TRBV20-1	CSVRDTSTLGFVDGYTF
TRBJ1-4	TRBV5-5	CASSSRGNQVEKLFF
TRBJ2-3	TRBV7-2	CASSLWEREGWTDTQYF
TRBJ2-3	TRBV7-2	CASSFRRGGADTQYF
TRBJ2-7	TRBV2	CASRPPRWGTNYYEQYF
TRBJ2-4	TRBV6-1	CASRTPETGNIQYF
TRBJ2-1	TRBV7-3	CASSLIRTHEQFF